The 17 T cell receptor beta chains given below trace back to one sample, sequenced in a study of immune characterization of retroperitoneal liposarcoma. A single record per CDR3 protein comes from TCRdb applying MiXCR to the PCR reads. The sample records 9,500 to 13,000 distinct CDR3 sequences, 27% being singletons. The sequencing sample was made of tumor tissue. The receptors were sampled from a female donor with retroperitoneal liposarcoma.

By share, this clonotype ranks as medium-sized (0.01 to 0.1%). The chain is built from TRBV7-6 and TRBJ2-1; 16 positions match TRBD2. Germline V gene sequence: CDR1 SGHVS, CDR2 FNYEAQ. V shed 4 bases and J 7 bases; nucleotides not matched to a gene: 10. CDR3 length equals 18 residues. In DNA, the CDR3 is TGTGCCAGCAGCTCCGCCCCGGGACTAGCGGGAGGGGGAAATGAGCAGTTCTTC. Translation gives CASSSAPGLAGGGNEQFF.

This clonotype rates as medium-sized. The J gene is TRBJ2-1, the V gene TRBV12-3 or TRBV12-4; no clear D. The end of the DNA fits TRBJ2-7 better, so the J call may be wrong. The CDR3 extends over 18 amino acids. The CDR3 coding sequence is TGTGCCAGCAGTTTAGGACGGCCGGGTACACTCCCCCTCTACGAGCAGTACTTC. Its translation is CASSLGRPGTLPLYEQYF.

CDR3: CASSLDPGGYEQYF. CDR3 DNA sequence: TGTGCCAGCAGCTTGGACCCGGGAGGGTACGAGCAGTACTTC. The chain carries TRBV6-1 and TRBJ2-7; 8 bases match TRBD2. V trimming: 6 bases; J trimming: 4 bases; junction bases outside the gene matches: 8. The germline gives CDR1 MNHNS, CDR2 SASEGT. This CDR3 is built from 14 residues.

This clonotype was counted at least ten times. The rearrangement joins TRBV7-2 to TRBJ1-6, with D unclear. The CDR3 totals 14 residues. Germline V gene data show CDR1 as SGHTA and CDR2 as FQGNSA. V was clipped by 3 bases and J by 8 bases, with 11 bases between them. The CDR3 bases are TGTGCCAGCAGCTTCAAGGGTTCGGATTCACCCCTCCACTTT. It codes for CASSFKGSDSPLHF.

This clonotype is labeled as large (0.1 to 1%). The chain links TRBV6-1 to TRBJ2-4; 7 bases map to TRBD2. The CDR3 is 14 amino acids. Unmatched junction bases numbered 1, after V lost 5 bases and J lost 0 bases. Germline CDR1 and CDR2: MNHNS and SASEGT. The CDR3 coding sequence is TGTGCCAGCAGTAGCGGGATAGCCAAAAACATTCAGTACTTC. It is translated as CASSSGIAKNIQYF.

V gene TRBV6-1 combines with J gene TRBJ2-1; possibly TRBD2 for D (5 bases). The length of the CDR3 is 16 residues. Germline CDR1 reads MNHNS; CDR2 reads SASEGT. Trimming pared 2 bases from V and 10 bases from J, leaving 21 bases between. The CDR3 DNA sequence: TGTGCCAGCAGTGAATCTCGGACTCCCTCGGCCCACGAGCAGTTCTTC. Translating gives CASSESRTPSAHEQFF.

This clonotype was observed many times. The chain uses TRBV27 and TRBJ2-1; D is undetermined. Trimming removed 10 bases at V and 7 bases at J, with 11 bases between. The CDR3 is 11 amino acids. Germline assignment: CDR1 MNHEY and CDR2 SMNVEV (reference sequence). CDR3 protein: CATQVWNEQFF. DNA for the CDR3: TGTGCCACCCAAGTTTGGAATGAGCAGTTCTTC.

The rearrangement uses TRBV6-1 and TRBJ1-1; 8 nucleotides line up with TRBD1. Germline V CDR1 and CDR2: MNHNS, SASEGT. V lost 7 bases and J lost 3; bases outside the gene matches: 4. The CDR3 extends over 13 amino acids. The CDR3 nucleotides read TGTGCCAGCACCGCACAGGGGGACACTGAAGCTTTCTTT. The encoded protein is CASTAQGDTEAFF.

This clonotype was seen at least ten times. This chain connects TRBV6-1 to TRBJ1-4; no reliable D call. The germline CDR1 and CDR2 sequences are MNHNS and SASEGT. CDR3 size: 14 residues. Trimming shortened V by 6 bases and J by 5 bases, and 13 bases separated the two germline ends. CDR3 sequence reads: CASRKTQSNEKLFF. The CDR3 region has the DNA TGTGCCAGCAGGAAAACCCAGTCGAATGAAAAACTGTTTTTT.

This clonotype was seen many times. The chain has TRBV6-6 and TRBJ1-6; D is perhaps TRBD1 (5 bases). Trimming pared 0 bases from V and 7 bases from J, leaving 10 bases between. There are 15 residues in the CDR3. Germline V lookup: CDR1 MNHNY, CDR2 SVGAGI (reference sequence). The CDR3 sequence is CASSYSGRGNSPLHF. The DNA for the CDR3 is TGTGCCAGCAGTTACTCGGGACGCGGAAATTCACCCCTCCACTTT.

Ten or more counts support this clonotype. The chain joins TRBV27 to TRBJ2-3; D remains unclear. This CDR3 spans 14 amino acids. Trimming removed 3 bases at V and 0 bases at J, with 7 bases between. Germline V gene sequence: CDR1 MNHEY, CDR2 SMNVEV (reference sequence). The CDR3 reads CASSFVGSTDTQYF. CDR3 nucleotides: TGTGCCAGCAGTTTTGTCGGGAGCACAGATACGCAGTATTTT.

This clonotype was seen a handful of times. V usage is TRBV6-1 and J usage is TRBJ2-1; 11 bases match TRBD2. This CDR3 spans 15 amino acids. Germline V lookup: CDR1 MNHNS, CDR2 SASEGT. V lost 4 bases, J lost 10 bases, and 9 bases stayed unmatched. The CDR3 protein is CASSGLTSGNYEQFF. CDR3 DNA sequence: TGTGCCAGCAGTGGGCTGACTAGCGGGAACTACGAGCAGTTCTTC.

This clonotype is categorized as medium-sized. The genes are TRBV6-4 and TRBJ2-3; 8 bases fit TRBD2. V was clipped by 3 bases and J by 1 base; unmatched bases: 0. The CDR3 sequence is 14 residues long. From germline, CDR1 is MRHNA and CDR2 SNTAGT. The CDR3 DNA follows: TGTGCCAGCAGTGAGCGGGGGGGCACAGATACGCAGTATTTT. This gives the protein CASSERGGTDTQYF.

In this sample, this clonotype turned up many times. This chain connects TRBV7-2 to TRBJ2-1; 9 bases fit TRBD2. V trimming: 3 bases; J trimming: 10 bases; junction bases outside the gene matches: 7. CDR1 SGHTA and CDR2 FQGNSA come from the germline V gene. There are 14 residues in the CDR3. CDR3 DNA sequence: TGTGCCAGCAGCTTCCAAGCGGGAGGCTACGAGCAGTTCTTC. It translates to CASSFQAGGYEQFF.

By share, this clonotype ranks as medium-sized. This CDR3 is CASSLPAGTGWYEQFF. In DNA form, the CDR3 reads TGTGCCAGCAGTTTGCCCGCCGGTACAGGGTGGTACGAGCAGTTCTTC. This chain links TRBV6-1 with TRBJ2-1, with TRBD1 as a possible D gene (6 bases). V was cut by 5 bases and J by 10 bases, with 24 bases left in between. CDR3 size: 16 residues. Germline values: CDR1 MNHNS, CDR2 SASEGT.

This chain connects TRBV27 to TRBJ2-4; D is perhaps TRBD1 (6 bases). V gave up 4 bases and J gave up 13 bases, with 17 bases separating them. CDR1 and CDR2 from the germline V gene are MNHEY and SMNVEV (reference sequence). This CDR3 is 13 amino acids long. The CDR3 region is CASSWGEGDEQYF. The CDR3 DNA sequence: TGTGCCAGCAGTTGGGGCGAGGGGGATGAGCAGTACTTC.

The CDR3 sequence: CASSLAGADGYTF. The CDR3 DNA reads TGTGCCAGCAGCTTAGCGGGGGCGGATGGCTACACCTTC. V is TRBV7-8 and J is TRBJ1-2; perhaps TRBD1 as D (6 bases). The V gene lost 0 bases and the J gene lost 6 bases, with 8 bases spanning the gap. The length of the CDR3 is 13 residues. Germline lookup yields CDR1 SGHVS and CDR2 FQNEAQ.